A single sample is the source of the 31 T cell receptor beta chains below, sequenced in a study of blood T cell repertoires in COVID-19. Generated by immunoSEQ multiplex PCR, the TCRdb table keeps only in-frame clones and is missing some. The repertoire holds 280,000 or so clones, with over 75% as singletons. What was sequenced was peripheral blood. These receptor sequences come from a woman aged 55-69 years with acute or convalescent COVID-19.

The chain uses TRBV27 and TRBJ2-7; D is possibly TRBD1 (6 bases). Trimming removed 1 base from V and 3 bases from J, with 13 bases in between. Looked up from germline, CDR1 is MNHEY and CDR2 is SMNVEV (reference sequence). CDR3 length equals 15 residues. In DNA, the CDR3 is TGTGCCAGCAGTTTATGGTCGGGACACGGCTACGAGCAGTACTTC. Encoded protein: CASSLWSGHGYEQYF.

The V call is TRBV6-4, the J call TRBJ2-7; 10 bases align to TRBD1. Germline V gene sequence: CDR1 MRHNA, CDR2 SNTAGT. This CDR3 is built from 15 residues. V shed 6 bases and J 0 bases; nucleotides not matched to a gene: 5. CDR3 sequence: CASSAGTGVSYEQYF. The CDR3, as DNA: TGTGCCAGCAGCGCCGGGACAGGGGTCTCCTACGAGCAGTACTTC.

This clone was found a few times. The genes are TRBV27 and TRBJ1-2; 9 bases are shared with TRBD1. Germline V lookup: CDR1 MNHEY, CDR2 SMNVEV (reference sequence). V was clipped by 7 bases and J by 7 bases; unmatched bases: 7. The CDR3 length is 13 residues. In nucleotides, the CDR3 is TGTGCCAGCAAACTGAGACAGGGGGGTGGCTACACCTTC. It translates to CASKLRQGGGYTF.

The V and J genes are TRBV6-2 or TRBV6-3 and TRBJ1-2, with a tentative D call TRBD1 (5 bases). The V and J ends lost 5 bases and 0 bases respectively, with 10 bases between them. The CDR3 totals 14 residues. Germline values: CDR1 MNHEY, CDR2 SVGEGT. CDR3 sequence (DNA): TGTGCCAGCAGTCCAGGGTTTGCTAACTATGGCTACACCTTC. Protein product: CASSPGFANYGYTF.

The chain has TRBV12-3 or TRBV12-4 and TRBJ2-1; D is undetermined. The CDR3 has 10 residues. Trimming took off 7 bases at V and 9 bases at J, with 7 bases between the two ends. The CDR3 DNA sequence: TGTGCCAGCAACCCGGGTGAGCAGTTCTTC. It yields the protein CASNPGEQFF.

The rearrangement joins TRBV7-3 to TRBJ2-1; 13 nucleotides align to TRBD2. The CDR3 runs 16 residues. CDR1 is SGHTA, CDR2 FQGTGA, per germline. Unmatched junction bases numbered 7, after V lost 5 bases and J lost 6 bases. The CDR3 bases are TGTGCCAGCAGCACCGGACTAGCGGGAGCGGGCAATGAGCAGTTCTTC. Its translation: CASSTGLAGAGNEQFF.

V gene TRBV28 combines with J gene TRBJ2-7; 13 positions match TRBD2. The CDR3 contains 14 residues. The germline V gene has CDR1 MDHEN and CDR2 SYDVKM. V was clipped by 6 bases and J by 4 bases; unmatched bases: 3. The CDR3 loop is CASSPLAGGYEQYF. DNA of the CDR3: TGTGCCAGCAGCCCACTAGCGGGAGGGTACGAGCAGTACTTC.

This chain uses TRBV24-1 with TRBJ2-3, with D perhaps TRBD2 (5 bases). The CDR3 runs to 15 residues. Germline values: CDR1 KGHDR, CDR2 SFDVKD. The V and J ends lost 4 bases and 0 bases respectively, with 10 bases between them. CDR3 loop: CATSDSGVSTDTQYF. In DNA form, the CDR3 reads TGTGCCACCAGTGACAGCGGAGTTAGCACAGATACGCAGTATTTT.

The rearrangement joins TRBV10-3 to TRBJ1-6, with TRBD1 matching over 10 bases. V dropped 4 bases and J dropped 6; count of bases not matched to a gene: 6. The CDR3 totals 16 residues. Germline assignment: CDR1 ENHRY and CDR2 SYGVKD. The CDR3 region has the DNA TGTGCCATCAGTGGGGGGGACAGGGGCCCTAATTCACCCCTCCACTTT. Translation gives CAISGGDRGPNSPLHF.

The chain combines TRBV10-3 with TRBJ1-2; no clear D gene. This CDR3 region has 14 residues. CDR1 and CDR2 from the germline V gene are ENHRY and SYGVKD. Trimming removed 6 bases at V and 10 bases at J, with 21 bases between. This chain's CDR3 is CAIRASTDSFVYTF. The CDR3 DNA follows: TGTGCCATCAGAGCGTCTACGGACTCCTTTGTCTACACCTTC.

This clone was seen only a few times. The V call is TRBV9, the J call TRBJ2-5, with TRBD1 matching over 10 bases. From germline, CDR1 is SGDLS and CDR2 YYNGEE. There are 15 residues in the CDR3. Trimming cost V 4 bases and J 4 bases; bases outside gene matches: 7. CDR3 DNA sequence: TGTGCCAGCAGCCTAGGACAGGGGGGCTTAGAGACCCAGTACTTC. Its protein product is CASSLGQGGLETQYF.

CDR3 nucleotides: TGTGCCAGCAACGCACCCTCGTCTAGCGGAGGGGAAGAGACCCAGTACTTC. This gives the protein CASNAPSSSGGEETQYF. The rearrangement joins TRBV21-1 to TRBJ2-5; the D segment call TRBD2 is taken from the table without a DNA check. TRBV21-1 represents a pseudogene. CDR3 length: 17 amino acids.

The genes are TRBV5-6 and TRBJ1-1; 8 bases map to TRBD1. V lost 3 bases and J lost 1; bases outside the gene matches: 8. Per the germline V gene, CDR1 is SGHDT and CDR2 is YYEEEE. This CDR3 has 16 residues. The CDR3 here is CASSSPGTGENTEAFF. CDR3 bases: TGTGCCAGCAGCTCACCCGGGACAGGAGAGAACACTGAAGCTTTCTTT.

This CDR3 reads CASSHALTSGPKNIQYF. CDR3 nucleotides: TGTGCCAGCAGCCACGCCCTCACTAGCGGGCCAAAAAACATTCAGTACTTC. The chain combines TRBV3-1 (or the pseudogene TRBV3-2) with TRBJ2-4; 9 bases align to TRBD2. The CDR3 sequence is 17 residues long. CDR1 and CDR2 from the germline V gene are LGHDT and YNNKEL (reference sequence). The V and J ends lost 3 bases and 4 bases, in that order; junction bases with no gene match: 10.

The rearrangement uses TRBV21-1 and TRBJ1-5; the D call TRBD1 from the table was never checked on the DNA. TRBV21-1 is noted as a pseudogene. CDR3 length equals 15 residues. CDR3 nucleotides: TGTGCCAGCCGCGCCTGGGACAGGGACAATCAGCCCCAGCATTTT. Residues: CASRAWDRDNQPQHF.

The chain is built from TRBV6-4 and TRBJ1-1; 8 bases are a match to TRBD1. Germline V gene data show CDR1 as MRHNA and CDR2 as SNTAGT. V lost 5 bases and J lost 11; bases outside the gene matches: 4. The CDR3 length is 11 residues. The CDR3 protein is CASSYRGEAFF. The DNA of the CDR3 is TGTGCCAGCAGTTACAGGGGGGAGGCTTTCTTT.

The J gene is TRBJ2-2, the V gene TRBV5-4; 10 positions match TRBD2. Germline V gene sequence: CDR1 SGHNT, CDR2 YYREEE (reference sequence). The J segment lost 6 bases and the V segment lost 6 bases, leaving 5 bases of the junction unmatched. This CDR3 is 14 amino acids long. The CDR3: CASNLAGVSGELFF. The CDR3 DNA follows: TGTGCCAGCAATCTAGCGGGGGTGTCCGGGGAGCTGTTTTTT.

The chain couples TRBV5-4 to TRBJ2-7, with unresolved D. V lost 4 bases and J 3 bases, leaving 11 bases between the germline ends. This CDR3 contains 13 residues. From germline, CDR1 is SGHNT and CDR2 YYREEE (reference sequence). The CDR3 DNA follows: TGTGCCAGCAGCCCGAACCGAGACTACGAGCAGTACTTC. Its translation is CASSPNRDYEQYF.

This rearrangement joins TRBV5-8 to TRBJ2-7; 7 bases fit TRBD2. The CDR3 sequence is 11 residues long. Germline lookup yields CDR1 SGHTS and CDR2 YDEGEE. J gave up 7 bases and V 3 bases, and 1 base lay outside the gene matches. Written as DNA, the CDR3 is TGTGCCAGCAGCTACGGGGGGGAGCAGTACTTC. Encoded protein: CASSYGGEQYF.

This chain uses TRBV7-2 with TRBJ2-1, with TRBD2 identical over 8 bases. Germline V gene sequence: CDR1 SGHTA, CDR2 FQGNSA. V shed 4 bases, J shed 0 bases, and the junction held 2 bases outside the gene matches. This CDR3 is 15 amino acids long. The DNA for the CDR3 is TGTGCCAGCAGCTCCACTAGCGGCTCCTACAATGAGCAGTTCTTC. Translating gives CASSSTSGSYNEQFF.

The chain couples TRBV6-5 to TRBJ1-3; a possible D gene is TRBD1 (6 bases). Deletions cut 11 bases from V and 2 bases from J, with 19 bases between. Germline CDR1 MNHEY, CDR2 SVGAGI. The CDR3 extends over 15 amino acids. The CDR3 DNA sequence: TGTGCCGGGGGTGGACAGTCGAATACTGGAAACACCATATATTTT. It codes for CAGGGQSNTGNTIYF.

This clone was seen more than once but under ten times. Other nucleotide sequences from this sample produce the same CDR3. This chain connects TRBV6-1 to TRBJ1-3; 7 bases map to TRBD1. V shed 3 bases, J shed 4 bases, and the junction held 3 bases outside the gene matches. The CDR3 has 14 amino acids. Germline V gene sequence: CDR1 MNHNS, CDR2 SASEGT. The CDR3 DNA is TGTGCCAGCAGTGAGACAGGGTTAGGAAACACCATATATTTT. Residues: CASSETGLGNTIYF.

This clone has just one count. V gene TRBV3-1 (or the pseudogene TRBV3-2) combines with J gene TRBJ1-2; 11 nucleotides agree with TRBD1. CDR3 length: 15 amino acids. The germline V gene has CDR1 LGHDT and CDR2 YNNKEL (reference sequence). V lost 4 bases, J lost 4 bases, and 5 bases stayed unmatched. The CDR3 sequence is CASSPAGTGGYGYTF. Written as DNA, the CDR3 is TGTGCCAGCAGCCCGGCCGGGACAGGGGGCTATGGCTACACCTTC.

V is TRBV28 and J is TRBJ2-7; weak D call: TRBD2 (6 bases). Deletions cut 3 bases from V and 2 bases from J, with 8 bases between. Germline values: CDR1 MDHEN, CDR2 SYDVKM. The CDR3 covers 13 residues. CDR3 DNA: TGTGCCAGCAGTTTGGGACTTCCCTACGAGCAGTACTTC. Protein: CASSLGLPYEQYF.

A single count supports this clone. The chain recombines TRBV27 with TRBJ2-7, with a weak D call TRBD2 (6 bases). Between the trimmed V and J ends, which lost 3 bases and 2 bases, there was a span of 11 bases. The CDR3 is 14 amino acids. The germline gives CDR1 MNHEY, CDR2 SMNVEV (reference sequence). DNA for the CDR3: TGTGCCAGCAGTTTCGGGACGGGAGCCTACGAGCAGTACTTC. It codes for CASSFGTGAYEQYF.

This chain uses TRBV11-2 with TRBJ2-3; 7 bases line up with TRBD2. CDR1 is SGHAT and CDR2 is FQNNGV in the germline V gene. Unmatched junction bases numbered 12, after V lost 5 bases and J lost 1 base. The CDR3 contains 17 residues. As DNA, the CDR3 is TGTGCCAGCAGCCCAGGACTAGATCCCTCCCGCACAGATACGCAGTATTTT. This codes for CASSPGLDPSRTDTQYF.

The CDR3 loop reads CASSNRKKGQPHNSPLHF. The CDR3 nucleotides are TGTGCCAGCAGCAACCGGAAAAAAGGACAGCCTCATAATTCACCCCTCCACTTT. V and J are TRBV21-1 and TRBJ1-6; the table's D call TRBD1 went unverified against the DNA. TRBV21-1 is a known pseudogene. The CDR3 is 18 amino acids.

V and J are TRBV5-8 and TRBJ1-5, with D hard to call. Germline CDR1 reads SGHTS; CDR2 reads YDEGEE. Trimming cost V 9 bases and J 6 bases, with 13 bases left between them. The CDR3 has 12 amino acids. Written as DNA, the CDR3 is TGTGCCACGACCCGGCGGGGTCAGCCCCAGCATTTT. Its translation: CATTRRGQPQHF.

This clone was counted only a few times. The rearrangement joins TRBV30 to TRBJ1-6, with D possibly TRBD1 on 6 matching bases. V gave up 3 bases and J gave up 5 bases, with 8 bases separating them. In germline, CDR1 is GTSNPN, CDR2 SVGIG (reference sequence). This CDR3 is built from 13 residues. CDR3 region: CAWRGHHNSPLHF. CDR3 DNA: TGTGCCTGGAGGGGACACCATAATTCACCCCTCCACTTT.

The chain recombines TRBV19 with TRBJ1-1; unclear D gene. V shed 6 bases and J shed 7 bases, with 15 bases lying between them. Per the germline V gene, CDR1 is LNHDA and CDR2 is SQIVND (reference sequence). CDR3 size: 13 residues. The CDR3 region is CASSASDIYEAFF. The CDR3 nucleotides read TGTGCCAGTAGCGCCTCCGACATTTATGAAGCTTTCTTT.

The chain combines TRBV19 with TRBJ1-5, with TRBD1 matching 9 bases. This CDR3 spans 16 amino acids. The ends lost 5 bases at V and 6 bases at J; junction bases unmatched: 11. From germline, CDR1 is LNHDA and CDR2 SQIVND (reference sequence). CDR3 protein: CASSPPATGGIQPQHF. Here the CDR3 DNA reads TGTGCCAGTAGTCCCCCCGCGACAGGGGGTATTCAGCCCCAGCATTTT.